This T cell receptor beta chain was profiled in a study of regulatory T cells in long-lasting Graves disease (dated by TCRdb to the early 2020s). Study-level background: In the newly diagnosed Graves' disease group, patients had been taking antithyroid drugs for less than 3 months. Persistent Graves' disease patients were compared with newly diagnosed Graves' disease patients by peripheral blood TCR sequencing and RNA sequencing. The study was registered as a clinical trial and conducted in China. A total of roughly 35 samples were covered by TCR sequencing, comprising approximately 13 persistent and 20 or so newly diagnosed Graves' disease patients. The investigation overall reported the following: Only peripheral blood was studied, because thyroid tissue, the primary lesion, was inaccessible. Patients with persistent disease shared more public clonotypes (around 2,500) than newly diagnosed patients did (more than 900). As a limitation, the authors acknowledged that the small sample size may reduce accuracy. Persistent disease showed preferential use of TRBV28, TRBJ1-2 and TRBJ2-5, whereas newly diagnosed disease favored TRBV20-1 and TRBJ2-1. Compared with newly diagnosed patients, patients with persistent Graves' disease had lower TCR Shannon entropy and fewer highly expanded clones, which suggests clonal expansion. Only the TCR beta chain was sequenced and analyzed.

This clonotype was found a few times. Its target antigen remains unknown. Qualities for individual bases were not recorded, and no much larger clone is one base off. Library preparation was by multiplex PCR. Sequencing was performed on an Illumina HiSeq 4000. CDR3 regions were amplified by Arm-PCR with iRepertoire HTBI primers to construct TCR beta libraries. Before sequencing, the PCR products went through gel purification. On the authors' methods: A total of 62 TRBV and about 13 TRBJ segments were identified across samples and were used for gene usage analysis of CDR3 amino acid clonotypes. COPE and FqMerger were used to merge the filtered high-quality paired reads into contigs. BLAST was used to align contigs to the IMGT TRBV, TRBD and TRBJ reference genes, and CDR3 was defined following IMGT. Clonotypes above 0.1% frequency were classified as highly expanded clones. Shannon entropy served as the measure of repertoire diversity, while the Gini coefficient captured V-J evenness. A clonotype was considered public if more than one individual shared it. The public sequencing data were trimmed at Q25 with fastp and processed into clonotypes with MiXCR by TCRdb, which kept only in-frame beta chains. For every CDR3 protein sequence, its rows merge into one entry that carries the most common genes and DNA. The V and J calls here are based on TCRdb, not the publication. Here the sample has fewer than 650,000 distinct CDR3 sequences; 15% to 20% occur a single time. The top ten clones comprise 12% of the sample.

The label giving this sample's time point can be read as: newly diagnosed GD, antithyroid drugs for less than 3 months. For both TCR sequencing and RNA sequencing, RNA was extracted from PBMCs using TRIzol. Graves' disease was diagnosed according to American Thyroid Association guidelines. Recruitment of patients was carried out at an endocrinology department in Xi'an, China. From each patient, roughly 9 milliliters of peripheral blood was collected into an EDTA anticoagulant tube. PBMCs were isolated by Ficoll Paque Plus density gradient separation without further T cell sorting. An Agilent 2100 Bioanalyzer and agarose gel were used to assess RNA quality, and a NanoDrop 2000 was used to measure RNA concentration. The junction shows trimming of 6 bases on V and 7 bases on J, plus 18 bases between the germline ends. As encoded in the germline V gene, CDR1 is WSHSY while CDR2 is SAAADI. The CDR3 covers 14 residues, taking in both the cysteine and the phenylalanine. The CDR3 DNA has 42 bases and is translated from base 1.

The same specimen was also included in a second study, on T cells in Graves' hyperthyroidism and ophthalmopathy. As the second paper documents: A patient counted as having stable Graves' hyperthyroidism if no progression to ophthalmopathy occurred over 18 months of follow-up. Hyperthyroidism patients were aged 18 to 65 years and newly diagnosed, with disease duration of less than 2 months. Patients with uncontrolled infections, other autoimmune diseases, pregnancy or lactation were excluded. Clinical symptoms, serum thyroxine and TRAb, thyroid ultrasound, and orbital computed tomography formed the basis for the diagnoses. For the first round of RT-PCR on the TCR CDR3, the HTBI primer set was used together with the Qiagen OneStep RT-PCR kit. Most expanded thyroid clonotypes (frequency above 0.001) were also detected in blood, suggesting blood repertoires may reflect thyroid immune responses. A model built on a 13 V-J signature distinguished ophthalmopathy from stable hyperthyroidism, reaching around 87% sensitivity and under 84% specificity in cross-validation and 80%/75% in testing. In validation, the model predicted progression to ophthalmopathy a median of about 5.9 months before onset, with approximately 71% sensitivity and about 72% specificity. To identify TCR V-J signatures that set the groups apart, the researchers used a discovery cohort of 100 patients, made up of around 40 with Graves' ophthalmopathy and 57 with stable Graves' hyperthyroidism. Prospective prediction of ophthalmopathy was tested in an independent validation cohort consisting of 18 to 20 hyperthyroidism patients and more than 15 patients who later progressed to ophthalmopathy. The 100 or so discovery patients were divided at random into training and test sets in a 7:3 ratio. The study also compared thyroid tissue and blood T-cell repertoires from several Graves' hyperthyroidism patients. After sampling, hyperthyroidism patients received methimazole starting at 30 mg daily, and ophthalmopathy patients received high-dose intravenous methylprednisolone. A second multiplex PCR round built the libraries, followed by size selection and purification. The libraries were sequenced on an Illumina HiSeq2000 using paired-end 100 bp reads. SOAPnuke was used to process the raw data, with reads discarded if the reads contained adapters or uncalled bases, had a mean Phred below 15, or lacked an exact constant-primer or identifier match. COPE v1.2.5 was used to merge the high-quality paired reads, and each unique nucleotide sequence was defined as a clonotype. Clonotypes were aligned to IMGT TRBV, TRBD and TRBJ reference segments using MiTCR v1.1. The analysis was restricted to V-J combinations with a frequency above 0.0001, which together covered approximately 99% of the repertoires. The TCS score was defined as F50 (clonal expansion) divided by E x V (chaos), with BLOSUM62-based TCRdist calculated between CDR3 peptides within each V-J. Welch's t-statistics and random forest reduced around 510 V-J features to 13, which were used in a naive Bayes classifier (R e1071). No statistical method was used to set the sample size in advance, and investigators knew the group allocation. According to the paper, TCR Vbeta CDR3 sequencing was carried out on about 140 peripheral blood samples, which came from 40 to 45 ophthalmopathy, around 75 hyperthyroidism and around 17 progressor patients.

Sequencing was performed on peripheral blood mononuclear cells (PBMCs), taken at new diagnosis, from a patient treated with antithyroid drugs. The chain is encoded by TRBV10-2 joined to TRBJ1-2, with TRBD1 as a weak D call on 6 bases. This sequence originates from a man between 18 and 29 years old with Graves disease. Donor details come from another sample of the same person, matched by shared clones. CDR3 loop: CASSRAGGAGGYTF. In nucleotides, the sequence is TGCGCCAGCAGCCGGGCGGGGGGCGCAGGTGGCTACACCTTC.